Below are 4 T cell receptor beta chains sequenced from a single sample in a study of shared clonotypes between healthy human individuals. The table came from immunoSEQ multiplex PCR; TCRdb's copy has only in-frame clones and leaves some out. Of over a million clones listed, about 77% are singletons. The sample was memory CD4+ T cells sorted from blood. Subset reported: CD45RA-negative fraction. The receptors were gathered from a man between 18 and 29 years old in good health.

The sample holds one count of this clone. This CDR3 reads CSEIRGRHGNTIYF. For the CDR3, the DNA is TGCAGCGAAATCAGGGGGCGTCATGGAAACACCATATATTTT. The chain has TRBV29-1 and TRBJ1-3; 8 nucleotides align to TRBD1. V was clipped by 7 bases and J by 3 bases; unmatched bases: 8. Germline assignment: CDR1 SQVTM and CDR2 ANQGSEA. This CDR3 region has 14 residues.

The chain employs TRBV6-6 and TRBJ2-1; D may match TRBD1 or TRBD2 (5 bases each). In germline, CDR1 is MNHNY, CDR2 SVGAGI (reference sequence). There are 14 residues in the CDR3. The V gene lost 5 bases and the J gene lost 5 bases, with 13 bases spanning the gap. The CDR3 here is CASSRDAGDNEQFF. The CDR3 DNA reads TGTGCCAGCAGTCGGGACGCGGGTGACAATGAGCAGTTCTTC.

CDR3 amino acids: CASSWTGQETQYF. In nucleotides, the CDR3 is TGTGCCAGCAGTTGGACAGGGCAAGAGACCCAGTACTTC. The rearrangement joins TRBV6-1 to TRBJ2-5; 8 bases line up with TRBD1. The CDR3 totals 13 residues. Germline CDR1 and CDR2: MNHNS and SASEGT. V lost 5 bases and J lost 2; bases outside the gene matches: 1.

Details on this clone: It is likely a read error: a sequence one base away is far more abundant. Other nucleotide sequences from this sample produce the same CDR3. This chain joins TRBV7-2 and TRBJ1-1; D not certain. Trimming stripped 1 base from V and 1 base from J, with 4 bases between. Looked up from germline, CDR1 is SGHTA and CDR2 is FQGNSA. This CDR3 contains 13 residues. This CDR3 is CASSLERNTEAFF. The CDR3 bases are TGTGCCAGCAGCTTAGAACGGAACACTGAAGCTTTCTTT.